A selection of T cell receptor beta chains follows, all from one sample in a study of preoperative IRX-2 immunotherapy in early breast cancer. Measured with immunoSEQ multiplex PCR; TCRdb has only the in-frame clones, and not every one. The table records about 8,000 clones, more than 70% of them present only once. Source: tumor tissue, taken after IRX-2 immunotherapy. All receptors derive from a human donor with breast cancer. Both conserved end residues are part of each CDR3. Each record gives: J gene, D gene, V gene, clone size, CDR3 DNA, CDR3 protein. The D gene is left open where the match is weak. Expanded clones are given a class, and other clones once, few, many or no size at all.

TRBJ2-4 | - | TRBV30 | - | TGTGCCTGGAGGACAGGTAACATTCAGTACTTC | CAWRTGNIQYF
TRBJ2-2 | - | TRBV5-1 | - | TGCGCCAGCAGCTTGGAAGGGGAGACGACCGGGGAGCTGTTTTTT | CASSLEGETTGELFF
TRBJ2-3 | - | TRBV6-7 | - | TGTGCCAGCAGTGAAGTTGGGCTAGCAGGAGATACGCAGTATTTT | CASSEVGLAGDTQYF
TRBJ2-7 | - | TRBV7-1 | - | TGTGCCAGCAGCCCCCGGGACGGGAGCTACGAGCAGTACTTC | CASSPRDGSYEQYF
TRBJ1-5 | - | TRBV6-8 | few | TGTGCCAGCAGTTACAGGCAGCAGTCTCAGCCCCAGCATTTT | CASSYRQQSQPQHF
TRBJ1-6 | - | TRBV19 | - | TGTGCCAGTAGTATGCCGGGACATTATGGCTCCTATAATTCACCCCTCCACTTT | CASSMPGHYGSYNSPLHF
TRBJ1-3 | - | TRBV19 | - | TGTGCCAGTAGTCCTAGACAGAACTCTGGAAACACCATATATTTT | CASSPRQNSGNTIYF
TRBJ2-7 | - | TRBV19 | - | TGTGCCAGTAGTAGGTCTAGCAACTACGAGCAGTACTTC | CASSRSSNYEQYF
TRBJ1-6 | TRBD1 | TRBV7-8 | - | TGTGCCAGCCGGGGACAGTCTAATTCACCCCTCCACTTT | CASRGQSNSPLHF
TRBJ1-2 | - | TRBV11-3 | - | TGTGCCAGCAGCAATCACAGGGCCGCTAACTATGGCTACACCTTC | CASSNHRAANYGYTF
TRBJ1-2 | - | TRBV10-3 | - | TGTGCCATCAGTGAGGCTATCCGGGGCTACACCTTC | CAISEAIRGYTF
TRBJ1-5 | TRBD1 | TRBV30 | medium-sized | TGTGCCTGGAGTCCAACGACAGGGTTGCATCAGCCCCAGCATTTT | CAWSPTTGLHQPQHF
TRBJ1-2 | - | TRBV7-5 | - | TGTGCCAGCAGCTTGTGGCCCCGACAGGCCCCATTTGCCACCTATGGCTACACCTTC | CASSLWPRQAPFATYGYTF
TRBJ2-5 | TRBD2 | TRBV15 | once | TGTGCCACCAGCAGAGATCGGACTAGCCGGGAGACCCAGTACTTC | CATSRDRTSRETQYF
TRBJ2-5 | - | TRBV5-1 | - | TGCGCCAGCAGCTTGGGCACTCCCATGCCAGAAGAGACCCAGTACTTC | CASSLGTPMPEETQYF